Below, 27 T cell receptor beta chains from the same sample are listed, as sequenced in a study of T cell changes during pregnancy in multiple sclerosis (dated by TCRdb to 2018 to 2020). The method behind the library was the immunoSEQ multiplex PCR assay. The clones in this table, taken by TCRdb from immuneACCESS, are in-frame only. Not every clone is retained; where verified, under half of the shortfall comes from an unresolved V gene, and the cause of the rest is unknown. For this sample there are tens of thousands of clones; 85% to 95% appear just once. The ten largest account for roughly 4.3% of the sample. This sample comprised CD8+ T cells from peripheral blood mononuclear cells, obtained after pregnancy. The receptors stem from a female donor with multiple sclerosis, enrolled in a pregnancy study.

CDR3 in DNA: TGTGCCAGCAGCCTAGACAGACAAGAGACCCAGTACTTC. Translation gives CASSLDRQETQYF. The chain has TRBV13 and TRBJ2-5; possible D gene TRBD1, 5 bases. This CDR3 has 13 residues. CDR1 PRHDT and CDR2 FYEKMQ come from the germline V gene (reference sequence). V was cut by 5 bases and J by 2 bases, with 9 bases left in between.

This chain joins TRBV19 and TRBJ2-3; 10 positions match TRBD1. The CDR3 contains 17 residues. Germline trimming cut 1 base from V and 3 bases from J; bases unmatched to any gene: 7. Looked up from germline, CDR1 is LNHDA and CDR2 is SQIVND (reference sequence). The DNA for the CDR3 is TGTGCCAGTAGTATAGGGGACAGGGGATTTAGGACAGATACGCAGTATTTT. Protein product: CASSIGDRGFRTDTQYF.

The genes are TRBV27 and TRBJ2-7; D remains unclear. Germline lookup yields CDR1 MNHEY and CDR2 SMNVEV (reference sequence). The V and J ends lost 0 bases and 6 bases respectively, with 15 bases between them. The length of the CDR3 is 15 residues. The CDR3 loop is CASSLSESGKREQYF. Written as DNA, the CDR3 is TGTGCCAGCAGTTTATCGGAGAGTGGTAAGCGCGAGCAGTACTTC.

The chain combines TRBV5-1 with TRBJ2-3, with TRBD1 matching over 7 bases. The junction had 4 bases not matched to a gene; V was cut back by 0 bases and J by 3 bases. CDR3 length: 15 residues. Germline V gene data show CDR1 as SGHRS and CDR2 as YFSETQ. The CDR3 here is CASSLGTGGTDTQYF. The CDR3 DNA sequence: TGCGCCAGCAGCTTGGGGACAGGTGGAACAGATACGCAGTATTTT.

The chain combines TRBV5-1 with TRBJ2-7; a possible D gene is TRBD1 (6 bases). Germline lookup yields CDR1 SGHRS and CDR2 YFSETQ. Trimming took off 4 bases at V and 3 bases at J, with 14 bases between the two ends. The CDR3 length is 14 residues. CDR3 bases: TGCGCCAGCAGCAATCAGGGGAATCTCTACGAGCAGTACTTC. The encoded protein is CASSNQGNLYEQYF.

The J gene is TRBJ2-4, the V gene TRBV27; unclear D gene. V was cut by 4 bases and J by 1 base, with 11 bases left in between. Per germline, CDR1 MNHEY and CDR2 SMNVEV (reference sequence). The length of the CDR3 is 15 residues. The DNA for the CDR3 is TGTGCCAGCAGTTATGGCCGTTATGCCAAAAACATTCAGTACTTC. Residues: CASSYGRYAKNIQYF.

The CDR3 DNA sequence: TGCGCCAGCAGCCAAGACAGGTCATCCTACTACGAGCAGTACTTC. Protein sequence: CASSQDRSSYYEQYF. The chain couples TRBV4-3 to TRBJ2-7; D is unresolved. The V gene lost 0 bases and the J gene lost 3 bases, with 12 bases spanning the gap. Per the germline V gene, CDR1 is LGHNA and CDR2 is YSLEER. The CDR3 totals 15 residues.

This chain links TRBV27 with TRBJ2-1, with D unclear. The CDR3 has 16 amino acids. The germline V gene encodes CDR1 MNHEY and CDR2 SMNVEV (reference sequence). V was trimmed by 6 bases and J by 0 bases, leaving 15 bases between them. CDR3 loop: CASSQRSLTSYNEQFF. CDR3 DNA: TGTGCCAGCAGCCAAAGGAGCCTTACCTCCTACAATGAGCAGTTCTTC.

The chain employs TRBV7-9 and TRBJ2-5; 13 positions match TRBD2. The J call is doubtful: the DNA matches TRBJ2-7 better. The length of the CDR3 is 15 residues. Looked up from germline, CDR1 is SEHNR and CDR2 is FQNEAQ (reference sequence). The CDR3 sequence: CASSGGLAGWYEQYF. CDR3 coding DNA: TGTGCCAGCAGCGGGGGACTAGCGGGATGGTACGAGCAGTACTTC.

This clone was seen a single time. The CDR3 protein is CASSENFYREWNYGYTF. The CDR3 nucleotides read TGTGCCAGCAGCGAAAACTTCTACAGGGAATGGAACTATGGCTACACCTTC. The rearrangement uses TRBV11-2 and TRBJ1-2; TRBD1 might be the D (6 bases). Trimming took 5 bases from V and 2 from J, leaving 21 bases between them. Germline CDR1 is SGHAT and CDR2 is FQNNGV. This CDR3 has 17 residues.

The gene calls are TRBV29-1 and TRBJ2-1; 13 positions match TRBD2. The CDR3 extends over 19 amino acids. Germline V gene lookup returns CDR1 SQVTM and CDR2 ANQGSEA. V dropped 7 bases and J dropped 5; count of bases not matched to a gene: 20. Here the CDR3 reads CSARGQGLAGSTRHNEQFF. The CDR3 DNA reads TGCAGCGCCAGGGGGCAGGGACTAGCGGGATCAACGAGGCACAATGAGCAGTTCTTC.

This chain connects TRBV25-1 to TRBJ2-4, with D unresolved. This CDR3 contains 16 residues. V lost 3 bases to trimming and J lost 1 base, with 13 bases between them. Germline V gene data show CDR1 as MGHDK and CDR2 as SYGVNS. The CDR3 sequence: CASSEGSFFAKNIQYF. The CDR3 DNA sequence: TGTGCCAGCAGTGAGGGCAGTTTCTTCGCCAAAAACATTCAGTACTTC.

The V gene is TRBV4-1, the J gene TRBJ1-1, with 9 bases aligning to TRBD1. In germline, CDR1 is MGHRA, CDR2 YSYEKL. V was clipped by 4 bases and J by 3 bases; unmatched bases: 9. The CDR3 totals 16 residues. This CDR3 reads CASSPRGQGGDTEAFF. CDR3 sequence (DNA): TGCGCCAGCAGCCCAAGGGGACAGGGTGGGGACACTGAAGCTTTCTTT.

This chain connects TRBV5-1 to TRBJ2-4; D is unclear. The CDR3 covers 13 residues. The ends were cut back, 0 bases at V and 9 bases at J, with 10 bases in the middle. CDR1 is SGHRS and CDR2 is YFSETQ in the germline V gene. Written as DNA, the CDR3 is TGCGCCAGCAGCTTGGCCTTCGGTGGCATTCAGTACTTC. Translating it yields CASSLAFGGIQYF.

The chain employs TRBV7-9 and TRBJ2-2; 7 bases are shared with TRBD1. The length of the CDR3 is 14 residues. Germline values: CDR1 SEHNR, CDR2 FQNEAQ (reference sequence). The V gene end was trimmed by 3 bases and the J gene end by 6 bases; junction bases not matched to a gene: 4. CDR3 amino acids: CASSFDRVSGELFF. The DNA of the CDR3 is TGTGCCAGCAGCTTCGACAGGGTATCCGGGGAGCTGTTTTTT.

The rearrangement uses TRBV4-1 and TRBJ1-1, with no clear D. V was clipped by 4 bases and J by 1 base, with 13 bases between them. Germline CDR1 MGHRA, CDR2 YSYEKL. There are 15 residues in the CDR3. CDR3 sequence reads: CASSLSPRSNTEAFF. The CDR3 DNA follows: TGCGCCAGCAGCCTTTCCCCCCGGTCGAACACTGAAGCTTTCTTT.

The chain combines TRBV9 with TRBJ1-1; a weak D match, TRBD1 (6 bases). Germline CDR1 SGDLS, CDR2 YYNGEE. This CDR3 region has 15 residues. V dropped 4 bases and J dropped 3 bases, with 16 bases sitting between them. CDR3 in DNA: TGTGCCAGCAGCCCGCACAGGGTGGGGGACACTGAAGCTTTCTTT. Residues: CASSPHRVGDTEAFF.

The V and J genes are TRBV7-9 and TRBJ1-2, with a tentative D call TRBD1 (6 bases). The CDR3 has 15 amino acids. Trimming took 4 bases from V and 0 from J, leaving 12 bases between them. Germline V gene sequence: CDR1 SEHNR, CDR2 FQNEAQ (reference sequence). The CDR3 region is CASSSQGSANYGYTF. CDR3 sequence (DNA): TGTGCCAGCAGCTCGCAGGGGTCGGCTAACTATGGCTACACCTTC. Full variable domain (rest looked up from reference TRBV7-9 and TRBJ1-2): DTGVSQNPRHKITKRGQNVTFRCDPISEHNRLYWYRQTLGQGPEFLTYFQNEAQLEKSRLLSDRFSAERPKGSFSTLEIQRTEQGDSAMYLCASSSQGSANYGYTFGSGTRLTVV.

This chain uses TRBV9 with TRBJ1-2; D ambiguous. The CDR3 loop spans 13 amino acids. Trimming pared 3 bases from V and 8 bases from J, leaving 14 bases between. Germline V gene sequence: CDR1 SGDLS, CDR2 YYNGEE. CDR3 DNA sequence: TGTGCCAGCAGCGGCCCTCTCAGCGGAGGCTACACCTTC. Translating it yields CASSGPLSGGYTF.

As DNA, the CDR3 is TGTGCCAGCAGCCGTACAGGGTCCTACGAGCAGTACTTC. Its translation: CASSRTGSYEQYF. The chain is built from TRBV7-9 and TRBJ2-7; possible D gene TRBD1, 6 bases. Germline V CDR1 and CDR2: SEHNR, FQNEAQ (reference sequence). V gave up 5 bases and J gave up 1 base, with 9 bases separating them. There are 13 residues in the CDR3. The full variable domain, its missing parts supplied by reference TRBV7-9 and TRBJ2-7, is DTGVSQNPRHKITKRGQNVTFRCDPISEHNRLYWYRQTLGQGPEFLTYFQNEAQLEKSRLLSDRFSAERPKGSFSTLEIQRTEQGDSAMYLCASSRTGSYEQYFGPGTRLTVT.

V is TRBV5-6 and J is TRBJ1-2; 12 nucleotides line up with TRBD1. CDR1 and CDR2 (germline): SGHDT, YYEEEE. The CDR3 is 17 residues long. V shed 3 bases and J 0 bases; nucleotides not matched to a gene: 6. The CDR3 DNA reads TGTGCCAGCAGCTCGGGGACAGGGGGCTTACCTAACTATGGCTACACCTTC. Its protein product is CASSSGTGGLPNYGYTF.

DNA for the CDR3: TGTGCCAGCAGTGAAGCTAAGAGGGTGTACGGCTATGGCTACACCTTC. Translated, it gives CASSEAKRVYGYGYTF. V usage is TRBV6-1 and J usage is TRBJ1-2; D call uncertain. The CDR3 contains 16 residues. Trimming removed 0 bases at V and 4 bases at J, with 15 bases between. Germline V gene data show CDR1 as MNHNS and CDR2 as SASEGT.

CDR3 sequence (DNA): TGCGCCAGCAGCTTGGCCTCGACAGGGCGGGTGACAGATACGCAGTATTTT. Amino acid sequence: CASSLASTGRVTDTQYF. The V call is TRBV5-1, the J call TRBJ2-3; 7 positions match TRBD1. CDR1 and CDR2 (germline): SGHRS, YFSETQ. The CDR3 loop spans 17 amino acids. V lost 0 bases, J lost 3 bases, and 10 bases stayed unmatched.

The V call is TRBV7-9, the J call TRBJ2-5; 7 nucleotides line up with TRBD1. This CDR3 is built from 15 residues. V lost 5 bases to trimming and J lost 2 bases; unmatched junction nucleotides: 8. Germline V CDR1 and CDR2: SEHNR, FQNEAQ (reference sequence). The CDR3 sequence: CASSGLGTVQETQYF. For the CDR3, the DNA is TGTGCCAGCAGCGGATTGGGGACAGTGCAAGAGACCCAGTACTTC.

This rearrangement joins TRBV27 to TRBJ1-1; 7 nucleotides line up with TRBD1. The length of the CDR3 is 14 residues. After removal of 6 bases from V and 1 base from J, the junction contained 5 bases not matched to a gene. In germline, CDR1 is MNHEY, CDR2 SMNVEV (reference sequence). CDR3 amino acids: CASSPGTENTEAFF. The CDR3 region has the DNA TGTGCCAGCAGCCCCGGGACAGAGAACACTGAAGCTTTCTTT.

This chain links TRBV11-2 with TRBJ2-3; 14 bases agree with TRBD2. J was trimmed by 5 bases and V by 5 bases; bases with no gene match: 6. The CDR3 contains 16 residues. The germline V gene has CDR1 SGHAT and CDR2 FQNNGV. CDR3: CASSPGLAGAVDTQYF. CDR3 nucleotides: TGTGCCAGCAGCCCGGGACTAGCGGGAGCAGTAGATACGCAGTATTTT.

This chain's CDR3 is CASRGGVTDTQYF. The DNA of the CDR3 is TGTGCCAGTCGTGGCGGGGTCACAGATACGCAGTATTTT. V is TRBV19 and J is TRBJ2-3; tentative D call: TRBD2 (6 bases). This CDR3 is built from 13 residues. CDR1 is LNHDA and CDR2 is SQIVND in the germline V gene (reference sequence). Trimming shortened V by 8 bases and J by 2 bases, and 11 bases separated the two germline ends.